This T cell receptor (beta chain) was sequenced for a study of blood T cell repertoires in COVID-19. Study at large: The origin of the acute and convalescent COVID-19 samples was the United States, Italy and Spain. Sample material is recorded as cDNA or gDNA derived from T cells, B-cell-depleted T cells, or PBMCs.

The CDR3 has 12 residues. Per the study methods: Researchers report that nucleated cell counts were estimated from reference gene primer amplification. This table comes from immunoSEQ multiplex PCR, and its TCRdb copy is limited to in-frame clones, with some not included. That table supplies the V and J calls and clone size; D and trimming were determined from the DNA. The sample has 140,000 to 150,000 clones, 75% to 85% seen once. V gene TRBV12-3 or TRBV12-4 combines with J gene TRBJ1-1; TRBD1 might be the D (6 bases). What was sequenced was peripheral blood. The sequence derives from a man between 60 and 75 years old with active or convalescent COVID-19. CDR3 bases: TGTGCAGGCAGGACAGTTGGCGGTGAGACTTTCTTT. This translates into CAGRTVGGETFF.